This T cell receptor beta chain is from a study of vaccination and CD4 T cells after COVID-19 (dated 2022 in TCRdb). Describing the broader study: Every convalescent patient had a positive nasal swab PCR test for SARS-CoV-2, with mild disease in nine patients and severe disease in one. Participants received two doses of either the Pfizer-BioNTech BNT162b2 vaccine (n=8) or the Moderna mRNA-1273 vaccine (n=2). Post-vaccine blood samples were taken a median of 72 days after the second vaccine dose, with a range of about 13 to 250 days. The convalescent cohort included six males and four females, with two Hispanic individuals, seven Caucasians, two Asians and one multiracial person. The cultures were stimulated with overlapping spike peptide pools from SARS-CoV-2 and from the common cold coronaviruses HCoV-NL63, HCoV-OC43 and HCoV-229E. In control cultures, a CEFX viral epitope pool was used as positive control, an HIV-1 Nef peptide pool was used as negative control, or no peptide was added. In some eleven COVID-19 convalescent patients and a few infection-naive healthy vaccine recipients, researchers compared the spike-specific CD4+ TCR repertoire from before mRNA vaccination with the repertoire from after. Post-COVID blood samples from convalescent patients were collected a median of around 110 days after diagnosis, with a range of about 35 to 180 days.

The CDR3 numbers 16 residues from cysteine through phenylalanine. Only CDR3 DNA remains: 48 bases, in frame from the first base. The germline V gene (reference sequence) provides CDR1 DFQATT and CDR2 SNEGSKA. The trim is 3 bases for V and 4 bases for J, with a gap of 21 bases between the germline ends. A note on this clonotype: This clone's antigen is unknown. Per-base qualities were not stored, and no clone one base away is much larger.

The sample's treatment or condition label, in plain terms: roughly 10-day PBMC culture with coronavirus spike peptide pools or control peptides (ViraFEST assay). The ViraFEST assay was used in the study, in which antigen-specific T cells were expanded with peptide pools and expanded clonotypes were subsequently identified by TCR sequencing. The convalescent patients' positive SARS-CoV-2 PCR tests fell between March and December 2020, which was before the Alpha, Beta and Delta variants emerged in the United States. Each well held fewer than 2.5 million PBMCs cultured with 10 ug/ml peptide pools in IMDM containing around 5.5% human AB serum and around 10 IU/ml IL-2. On days 3 and 7, half of the culture medium was replaced with fresh IL-2-containing medium. CD4+ T cells were isolated after around 11 days of culture through negative selection using the EasySep CD4+ T cell isolation kit. Ficoll-Paque Plus gradient centrifugation was used to isolate PBMCs from whole blood, and the isolated PBMCs were then either used fresh or cryopreserved at -140C. Each culture condition was generally run in triplicate wells.

The library was prepared using PCR. At the Johns Hopkins FTIC core, DNA from the cultured CD4+ T cells underwent TCR sequencing with the Oncomine TCR Beta short-read assay. The QIAamp micro DNA kit was used to extract genomic DNA from the cultured CD4+ T cells. Oncomine TCR Beta libraries made from cultured CD4+ T cells were pooled using unique dual indexes and sequenced on an Illumina iSeq 100. In the paper's pipeline: Non-productive sequences were filtered out, and CDR3s that did not start with C, did not end with F or W, or were shorter than 7 amino acids were discarded. Antigen-specific clonotypes were identified with the MANAFEST web application by comparing peptide-stimulated wells with reference and other culture wells. For a clone to be called positive, the clone needed an FDR below 0.05, an odds ratio above 5, and a productive frequency above 0.1% in at least two of three replicate wells. A clonotype was classed as cross-reactive if the clonotype showed significant expansion both in SARS-CoV-2 spike wells and in at least one common cold coronavirus spike condition. CDR3 homology was assessed with Levenshtein distances (stringdist) and unrooted phylogenetic trees (ape) in R version 3.6.1. The public reads were reprocessed in TCRdb via fastp at Q25 and MiXCR, keeping in-frame beta chains. Every distinct CDR3 protein forms one entry, paired with its most common genes and DNA. TCRdb's processing, not the study's, gives the V and J calls here. Within this sample are some 13,000 distinct CDR3 sequences, with roughly a third of them counted one time only. The ten most abundant clones make up 12% of the sample.

On the study overall, not on this receptor specifically: The study included relatively few convalescent patients and did not analyze early timepoints after natural infection. Although the median number of SARS-CoV-2-reactive clonotypes went up from 20 to 25 after infection to 35 to 40 after vaccination, the increase was not significant. Of the vaccine-specific clones found in convalescent patients, nearly all (304 of 307) were mono-reactive for SARS-CoV-2 spike instead of being cross-reactive with common cold coronaviruses. Among the post-vaccine SARS-CoV-2-reactive clones in convalescent patients, a median around 90% showed up only after vaccination, which suggests vaccine-specific priming.

Sequencing was done on a sample of CD4+ T cells from blood, cultured in vitro. This TCR was recovered from a human donor who had recovered from COVID-19. The sequence links TRBV20-1 to TRBJ1-2, with a weak D call of TRBD1 (6 bases match). The nucleotide sequence reads TGCAGTGCTAGGACCCCCTGGGGGGGCTATTCCTATGGCTACACCTTC. This encodes CSARTPWGGYSYGYTF.